Listed below are T cell receptor beta chains from one sample, sequenced in a study of T cell repertoires in cytomegalovirus infection. What these receptors recognize is not known. TCRdb passed the reads through MiXCR, listing each CDR3 protein once. This table holds roughly 730,000 distinct CDR3 sequences, roughly 36% found once. The sequencing used cultured PBMCs, collected from culture after CMV antigen stimulation. The source of these receptors is a human donor in good health (CMV status not recorded). Some clones in this sample may be carry-over from other donors' samples. The CDR3 runs from the conserved cysteine through the conserved F or W. A D gene is named only where the DNA matches it firmly. The size field is filled for only some rows; it gives once, few, many or a size class.

V	size	D	J	CDR3	DNA
TRBV6-5	.	TRBD1	TRBJ1-5	CASRDFGTGAGQPQHF	TGTGCCAGCAGAGACTTCGGGACAGGGGCGGGACAGCCCCAGCATTTT
TRBV4-3	.	TRBD1	TRBJ1-4	CASSQTSRQGASEKLFF	TGCGCCAGCAGCCAGACCAGCCGACAGGGGGCGTCGGAAAAACTGTTTTTT
TRBV5-4	.	TRBD2	TRBJ2-1	CASRRAGGPGREQFF	TGTGCCAGCAGGAGAGCGGGGGGGCCTGGGCGGGAGCAGTTCTTC
TRBV3-1	.	.	TRBJ1-3	CASSGGRGAGNTIYF	TGTGCCAGCAGCGGCGGGAGGGGTGCTGGAAACACCATATATTTT
TRBV7-9	few	.	TRBJ1-4	CASSLGAATNEKLFF	TGTGCCAGCAGCTTAGGCGCGGCAACTAATGAAAAACTGTTTTTT
TRBV6-5	.	.	TRBJ2-7	CASRGDFSGSYEQYF	TGTGCCAGCAGGGGGGACTTCAGTGGGTCGTACGAGCAGTACTTC
TRBV7-7	many	TRBD2	TRBJ2-1	CASSLGTSGLKQFF	TGTGCCAGCAGCTTGGGGACTAGCGGTCTTAAGCAGTTCTTC
TRBV7-6	.	.	TRBJ2-5	CASSLTRETKYF	TGTGCCAGCAGCTTAACCAGAGAGACCAAGTACTTC
TRBV12-3/TRBV12-4	.	.	TRBJ1-4	CASSTRAIVEKLFF	TGTGCCAGCAGTACCAGGGCTATCGTTGAAAAACTGTTTTTT
TRBV15	.	TRBD1	TRBJ2-1	CATSRGQDYNEQFF	TGTGCCACCAGCAGGGGACAGGACTACAATGAGCAGTTCTTC
TRBV6-6	few	.	TRBJ2-1	CATYLLGPTLRPLF	TGTGCCACCTACCTACTAGGGCCAACCCTACGACCACTTTTC
TRBV12-5	few	.	TRBJ2-1	CASGSAGGTSSYNEQFF	TGTGCTAGTGGTTCCGCTGGGGGAACAAGCTCCTACAATGAGCAGTTCTTC
TRBV4-1	few	.	TRBJ2-2	CASSQVPKRTGELFF	TGCGCCAGCAGCCAAGTACCGAAGAGAACCGGGGAGCTGTTTTTT
TRBV2	.	TRBD2	TRBJ2-3	CASSEGLAVPDTQYF	TGTGCCAGCAGTGAGGGACTAGCAGTCCCAGATACGCAGTATTTT
TRBV15	.	.	TRBJ2-7	CATSRDLGRGEQYF	TGTGCCACCAGCAGAGATCTTGGGCGGGGCGAGCAGTACTTC
TRBV29-1	.	TRBD2	TRBJ2-1	CSVLGVGLAGTEQFF	TGCAGCGTGCTAGGCGTGGGACTAGCGGGGACTGAGCAGTTCTTC
TRBV7-2	.	.	TRBJ2-1	CASSARPRGEQFF	TGTGCCAGCAGCGCCCGACCCCGCGGGGAGCAGTTCTTC
TRBV14	.	TRBD2	TRBJ2-1	CASGRLAGAYNEQFF	TGTGCCAGCGGAAGACTAGCGGGAGCCTACAATGAGCAGTTCTTC
TRBV7-8	.	.	TRBJ1-5	CASSSQGIQPQHF	TGTGCCAGCAGCTCACAGGGAATTCAGCCCCAGCATTTT
TRBV15	.	.	TRBJ1-3	CATSRDEGVGNTIYF	TGTGCCACCAGCAGAGATGAGGGGGTTGGAAACACCATATATTTT
TRBV7-4	once	TRBD2	TRBJ2-1	CASSLTSGRGEQFF	TGTGCCAGCAGCTTGACTAGCGGCCGGGGTGAGCAGTTCTTC
TRBV14	.	.	TRBJ2-1	CASRPTGAANEQFF	TGTGCCAGCAGACCTACGGGGGCGGCAAATGAGCAGTTCTTC
TRBV7-4	.	.	TRBJ1-1	CASSLVQIEAFF	TGTGCCAGCAGCTTAGTTCAGATAGAAGCTTTCTTT
TRBV23-1	.	TRBD2	TRBJ2-1	CASSQSGRARLAPQAQFF	TGCGCCAGCAGTCAATCGGGCAGGGCGAGACTAGCGCCTCAAGCGCAGTTCTTC
TRBV6-1	.	.	TRBJ1-4	CASSRQTLNEKLFF	TGTGCCAGCAGCCGACAGACCCTAAATGAAAAACTGTTTTTT
TRBV5-1	few	.	TRBJ2-7	CASSLVGQPSYEQYF	TGCGCCAGCAGCTTGGTCGGACAGCCGTCCTACGAGCAGTACTTC
TRBV19	.	.	TRBJ1-2	CASTGGLLYGYTF	TGTGCCAGTACTGGCGGCCTCCTTTATGGCTACACCTTC
TRBV7-6	.	TRBD1	TRBJ1-1	CASSAEGATEAFF	TGTGCCAGCAGCGCGGAGGGGGCCACTGAAGCTTTCTTT
TRBV6-5	few	.	TRBJ1-6	CASRRTANSPLHF	TGTGCCAGCAGGCGGACAGCTAATTCACCCCTCCACTTT
TRBV28	.	.	TRBJ1-1	CASSPNEEAFF	TGTGCCAGCAGTCCAAACGAAGAAGCTTTCTTT
TRBV7-2	few	TRBD2	TRBJ2-1	CASSLGLAGAGEQFF	TGTGCCAGCAGCTTAGGGCTAGCGGGAGCCGGTGAGCAGTTCTTC
TRBV6-2/TRBV6-3	few	.	TRBJ2-7	CASRDRYEQYF	TGTGCCAGCAGGGACAGATACGAGCAGTACTTC
TRBV7-6	few	.	TRBJ2-3	CASSPNLGGKTDTQYF	TGTGCCAGCAGTCCTAACTTGGGCGGGAAGACAGATACGCAGTATTTT
TRBV7-4	.	.	TRBJ2-1	CASSFNSGPNNEQFF	TGTGCCAGCAGCTTCAATTCGGGTCCTAACAATGAGCAGTTCTTC
TRBV27	.	.	TRBJ2-5	CASSITSSSRETQYF	TGTGCCAGCAGTATCACCTCTAGCAGTCGGGAGACCCAGTACTTC
TRBV11-3	.	.	TRBJ2-1	CASSLRNRVEQFF	TGTGCCAGCAGCTTAAGGAACCGTGTAGAGCAGTTCTTC
TRBV7-9	.	.	TRBJ2-5	CASSQGGRSETQYF	TGTGCCAGCAGCCAAGGGGGGAGGTCGGAGACCCAGTACTTC